This T cell receptor (beta chain) was documented in a study of shared clonotypes between healthy human individuals. Naive CD8 cells were CD45RO-negative, positively selected for CCR7, excluding terminally differentiated effector memory CD45RA+ cells. Germline loops: CDR1 SGDLS, CDR2 YYNGEE. V lost 4 bases, J lost 3 bases, and 7 bases lay in between. The CDR3 sequence is 13 residues long. A single count supports this clone. Assay used: immunoSEQ multiplex PCR; TCRdb lists only in-frame clones, some missing. Among hundreds of thousands of clones listed, approximately 92% were seen once. The specimen sequenced was naive CD8+ T cells sorted from blood. This receptor was identified in a man aged 25 to 40 in good health. V and J are TRBV9 and TRBJ2-2; D call uncertain. The CDR3 reads CASSQTDTGELFF. The CDR3, as DNA: TGTGCCAGCAGCCAAACGGACACCGGGGAGCTGTTTTTT.